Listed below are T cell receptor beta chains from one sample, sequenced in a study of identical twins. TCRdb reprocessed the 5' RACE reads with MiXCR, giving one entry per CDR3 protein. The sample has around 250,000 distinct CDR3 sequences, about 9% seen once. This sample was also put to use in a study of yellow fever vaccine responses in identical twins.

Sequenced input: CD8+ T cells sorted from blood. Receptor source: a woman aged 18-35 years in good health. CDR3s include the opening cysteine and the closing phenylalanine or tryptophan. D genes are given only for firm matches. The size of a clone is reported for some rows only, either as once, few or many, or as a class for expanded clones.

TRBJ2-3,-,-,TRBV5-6,TGTGCCAGCAGCTTGGTGTGGGCAGGATCAACAGATACGCAGTATTTT,CASSLVWAGSTDTQYF
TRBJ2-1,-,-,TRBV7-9,TGTGCCAGCAGCTTAGAAAGCTTC,CASSLESF
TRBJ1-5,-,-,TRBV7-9,TGTGCCAGCAGCTTAGCGCAGGGAAGCAATCAGCCCCAGCATTTT,CASSLAQGSNQPQHF
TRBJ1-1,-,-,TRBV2,TGTGCCAGCCCTTCCACGGGTTACACTGAAGCTTTCTTT,CASPSTGYTEAFF
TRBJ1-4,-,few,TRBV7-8,TGTGCCAGCAGCTTAGGGGTTGCTAATGAAAAACTGTTTTTT,CASSLGVANEKLFF
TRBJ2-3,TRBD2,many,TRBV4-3,TGCGCCAGCAGCCAAGACCTAGCGGGAGGCATCACAGATACGCAGTATTTT,CASSQDLAGGITDTQYF
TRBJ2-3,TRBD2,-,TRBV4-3,TGCGCCAGCAGCCAAGATAGATTCTCGCGGGAGCCAGATACGCAGTATTTT,CASSQDRFSREPDTQYF
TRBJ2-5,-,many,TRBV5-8,TGTGCCAGCAGCTTCTTAACCCCCCAGACCCAGTACTTC,CASSFLTPQTQYF
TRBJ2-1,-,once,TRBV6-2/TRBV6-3,TGTGCCAGCAGCCCAAGATGGGGGGCGTACAATGAGCAGTTCTTC,CASSPRWGAYNEQFF
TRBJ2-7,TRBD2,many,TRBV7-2,TGTGCCAGCAGCTTAGCAGCGGGAGGGTACGAGCAGTACTTC,CASSLAAGGYEQYF
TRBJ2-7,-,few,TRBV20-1,TGCAGTGCCGAGATCCGGGACACTTACGAGCAGTACTTC,CSAEIRDTYEQYF
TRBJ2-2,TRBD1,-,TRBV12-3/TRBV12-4,TGTGCCATCAGTTTAGTGTACCGGGACAGCCCACGGGGCACCGGGGAGCTGTTTTTT,CAISLVYRDSPRGTGELFF
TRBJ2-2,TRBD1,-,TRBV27,TGTGCCAGCAGTCCACGGACAGGGAAGAACACCGGGGAGCTGTTTTTT,CASSPRTGKNTGELFF
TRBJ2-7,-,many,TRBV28,TGTGCCACCTCGATGAGCTCCTACGAGCAGTACTTC,CATSMSSYEQYF
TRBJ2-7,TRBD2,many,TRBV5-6,TGTGCCAGCAGCTTGTGGATTGAGGGACTATTTCCCTACGAGCAGTACTTC,CASSLWIEGLFPYEQYF
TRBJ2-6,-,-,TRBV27,TGTGCCAGCAGTTTAGACCGGGGACCCTCTGGGGCCAACGTCCTGACTTTC,CASSLDRGPSGANVLTF
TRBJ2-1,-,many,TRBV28,TGTGCCAGCAGTAGCTTGCAGGGCTTTATCTACAATGAGCAGTTCTTC,CASSSLQGFIYNEQFF
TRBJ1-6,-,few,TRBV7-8,TGTGCAGAACGGACTGAGTATAATTCACCCCTCCACTTT,CAERTEYNSPLHF
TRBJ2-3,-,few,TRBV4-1,TGCGCCAGCAGCCAAGTTGAGGGGACGGGAGATACGCAGTATTTT,CASSQVEGTGDTQYF
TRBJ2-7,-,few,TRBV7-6,TGTGCCAGCAGCTTAGGTGATGGGGGGTCCTACGAGCAGTACTTC,CASSLGDGGSYEQYF
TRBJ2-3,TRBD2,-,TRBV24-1,TGTGCCACCAGTGATTTGACGGGAGGAGATACGCAGTATTTT,CATSDLTGGDTQYF
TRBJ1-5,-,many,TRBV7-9,TGTGCCAGCAGCTTAAGTTGGGGAAATCAGCCCCAGCATTTT,CASSLSWGNQPQHF
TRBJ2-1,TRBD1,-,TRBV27,TGTGCCAGCAGTCAACCCAGGGGGCTTGTGGGGAATGAGCAGTTCTTC,CASSQPRGLVGNEQFF
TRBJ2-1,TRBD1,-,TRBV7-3,TGTGCCAGCCGCCAGGACAGGGGCTTTGGTGAGCAGTTCTTC,CASRQDRGFGEQFF
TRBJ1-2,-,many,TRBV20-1,TGCAGTGCTAGGGGCGCAGCTTCCGATTATGGCTACACCTTC,CSARGAASDYGYTF
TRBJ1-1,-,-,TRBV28,TGTGCCAGCAGACTAGGCGTGGGGGGGGACACTGAAGCTTTCTTT,CASRLGVGGDTEAFF
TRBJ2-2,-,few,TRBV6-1,TGTGCCAGCAGTGAAAACAGACACCAGAACACCGGGGAGCTGTTTTTT,CASSENRHQNTGELFF
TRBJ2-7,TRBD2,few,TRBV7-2,TGTGCCAGCAGCTTAAGAGGAGAGACTAGCGCCTACGAGCAGTACTTC,CASSLRGETSAYEQYF
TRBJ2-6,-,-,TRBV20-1,TGCAGTGCTCGGCGCTCTGGGGCCAACGTCCTGACTTTC,CSARRSGANVLTF
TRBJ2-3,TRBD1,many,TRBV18,TGTGCCAGCTCACGGACAGGGGAAGATACGCAGTATTTT,CASSRTGEDTQYF
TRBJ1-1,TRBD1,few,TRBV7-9,TGTGCCAGCACCGAAGACAGGGGATCGAACACTGAAGCTTTCTTT,CASTEDRGSNTEAFF
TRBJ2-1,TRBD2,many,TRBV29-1,TGCAGCCTTAGAGAGGCTAGCGGGACCTACGCAGTTGAGCAGTTCTTC,CSLREASGTYAVEQFF
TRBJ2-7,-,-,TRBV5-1,TGCGCCAGCAGCGCCCAAGCGGATACCTACGAGCAGTACTTC,CASSAQADTYEQYF
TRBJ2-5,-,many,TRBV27,TGTGCCAGCAGTGTCACAGGGCTGGAGACCCAGTACTTC,CASSVTGLETQYF
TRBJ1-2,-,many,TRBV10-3,TGTGCCATCAGTGATGTAGTAGAAAGTGGCCCGGGCTATGGCTACACCTTC,CAISDVVESGPGYGYTF
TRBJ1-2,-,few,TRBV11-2,TGTGCCAGCAGCTCGTCGACAGCTATGGGATATGGCTACACCTTC,CASSSSTAMGYGYTF
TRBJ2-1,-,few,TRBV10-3,TGTGCCATCAGTGAGTCGTGGGGTCGGGGGACTGAGCAGTTCTTC,CAISESWGRGTEQFF
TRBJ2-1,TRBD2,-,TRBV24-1,TGTGCCACCAGTGAGACACTAGCGGGAGGGCGCAATGAGCAGTTCTTC,CATSETLAGGRNEQFF
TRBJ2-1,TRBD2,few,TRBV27,TGTGCCAGCAGTTTGACTAGCGGGGGGGCCTATGAGCAGTTCTTC,CASSLTSGGAYEQFF
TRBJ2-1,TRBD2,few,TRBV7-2,TGTGCCAGCAGCTTAGAGCCTAGCGGGGGATACAATGAGCAGTTCTTC,CASSLEPSGGYNEQFF
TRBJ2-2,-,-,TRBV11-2,TGTGCCAGCAGCAACCCGCAGCTAGGGTTATCCGGGGAGCTGTTTTTT,CASSNPQLGLSGELFF
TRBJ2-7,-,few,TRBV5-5,TGTGCCAGCAGCTTGACTCTCCCATACGAGCAGTACTTC,CASSLTLPYEQYF
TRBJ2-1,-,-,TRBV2,TGTGCCGGCAGTGAAAGCTTAAGCTCCTACAATGAGCAGTTCTTC,CAGSESLSSYNEQFF
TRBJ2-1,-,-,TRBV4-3,TGCGCCAGCAGCCAAGATGGGGCAGCCTCCTACAATGAGCAGTTCTTC,CASSQDGAASYNEQFF
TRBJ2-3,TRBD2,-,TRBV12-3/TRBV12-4,TGTGCCAGCATTGGGGGGGTGGAATCCGAAGCGGGCGGCACAGATACGCAGTATTTT,CASIGGVESEAGGTDTQYF
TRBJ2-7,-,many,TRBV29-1,TGCAGCGTTGAAGATCGGACGGGGGCCTTCTACGAGCAGTACTTC,CSVEDRTGAFYEQYF
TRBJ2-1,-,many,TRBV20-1,TGCAGTGCTAGTTGGGCGGAGCGCCAGAACAATGAGCAGTTCTTC,CSASWAERQNNEQFF
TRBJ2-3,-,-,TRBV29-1,TGCAGCGTTGGGTGGGCGGAGAGCACAGATACGCAGTATTTT,CSVGWAESTDTQYF
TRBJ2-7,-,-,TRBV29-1,TGCAGCGTTGGGCTAACTCTCTACGAGCAGTACTTC,CSVGLTLYEQYF
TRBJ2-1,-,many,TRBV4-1,TGCGCCAGCAGCCTAAGGCAGTCAGCGGCTTACAATGAGCAGTTCTTC,CASSLRQSAAYNEQFF
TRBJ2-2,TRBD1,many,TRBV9,TGTGCCAGCAGCACCCGGGACAGGACGAACACCGGGGAGCTGTTTTTT,CASSTRDRTNTGELFF
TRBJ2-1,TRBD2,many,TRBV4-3,TGCGCCAGCAGCCAAGGGACATCACGGACTAGCGGGAGGGGCTACAATGAGCAGTTCTTC,CASSQGTSRTSGRGYNEQFF
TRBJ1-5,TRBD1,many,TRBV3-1,TGTGCCAGCAGCCAGGACAGGGCAGGTCAGCCCCAGCATTTT,CASSQDRAGQPQHF
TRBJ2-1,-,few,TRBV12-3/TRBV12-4,TGTGCCAGCAGGTGGGGGTCAGGGGGGGGCGGTGAGCAGTTCTTC,CASRWGSGGGGEQFF
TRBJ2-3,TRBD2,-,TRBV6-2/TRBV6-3,TGTGCCAGCAGCAGGACTAGCGCAGATACGCAGTATTTT,CASSRTSADTQYF
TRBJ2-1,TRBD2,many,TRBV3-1,TGTGCCAGCAGCCATGCAATACTAGCGGGGGACTACAATGAGCAGTTCTTC,CASSHAILAGDYNEQFF
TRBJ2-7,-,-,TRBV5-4,TGTGCCAGCAGCCCCTTTGGAATGGGCAGGGGAGCGTACGAGCAGTACTTC,CASSPFGMGRGAYEQYF
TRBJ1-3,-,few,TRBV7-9,TGTGCCAGCAGCTCCCTGTGGTATGACTCTGGAAACACCATATATTTT,CASSSLWYDSGNTIYF